These 13 T cell receptor beta chains were all obtained from the same sample, sequenced in a study of graft-versus-host responses after intestinal transplantation. The repertoire was sequenced with immunoSEQ multiplex PCR; TCRdb's copy has only in-frame clones and lacks some. The sample carries roughly 110,000 clones, roughly 86% recorded once. No cognate antigen is known for these TCRs. Source: unstimulated CD4+ T cells sorted from spleen or lymph node cells, taken before transplant. The source of these receptors is a human donor who was the organ donor for an intestinal transplant.

The rearrangement joins TRBV2 to TRBJ2-7, with TRBD1 matching 9 bases. Germline V gene data show CDR1 as SNHLY and CDR2 as FYNNEI. The V gene end was trimmed by 8 bases and the J gene end by 2 bases; junction bases not matched to a gene: 4. The CDR3 is made up of 13 amino acids. CDR3 sequence reads: CASFRDRAYEQYF. The CDR3 DNA reads as TGTGCCAGCTTCCGGGACAGGGCCTACGAGCAGTACTTC. The full variable domain, with the rest looked up from reference TRBV2 and TRBJ2-7, is EPEVTQTPSHQVTQMGQEVILRCVPISNHLYFYWYRQILGQKVEFLVSFYNNEISEKSEIFDDQFSVERPDGSNFTLKIRSTKLEDSAMYFCASFRDRAYEQYFGPGTRLTVT.

The chain has TRBV6-1 and TRBJ2-7; D possibly corresponds to TRBD2 (6 bases). Trimming cost V 7 bases and J 2 bases, with 15 bases left between them. This CDR3 region has 14 residues. Germline V CDR1 and CDR2: MNHNS, SASEGT. Written as DNA, the CDR3 is TGTGCCAGCAAGACGGGAGATATCACCTACGAGCAGTACTTC. It is translated as CASKTGDITYEQYF.

The chain uses TRBV2 and TRBJ2-6; D tentatively reads TRBD1 or TRBD2 (5 bases each). CDR1 and CDR2 from the germline V gene are SNHLY and FYNNEI. V lost 7 bases and J lost 0, with 10 bases in between. This CDR3 contains 15 residues. DNA of the CDR3: TGTGCCAGCACGGGACGGAGCTCTGGGGCCAACGTCCTGACTTTC. As protein: CASTGRSSGANVLTF.

CDR3 loop: CASSLTRDTEAFF. CDR3 DNA sequence: TGTGCCAGCAGCTTAACCAGGGACACTGAAGCTTTCTTT. The chain recombines TRBV11-2 with TRBJ1-1, with D tentatively TRBD1 (5 bases). V lost 2 bases and J lost 3, with 7 bases in between. Germline V gene sequence: CDR1 SGHAT, CDR2 FQNNGV. The CDR3 is 13 amino acids.

CDR3 sequence: CASSLAARGQGSTDTQYF. CDR3 DNA: TGTGCCAGCAGCTTAGCAGCGCGCGGACAGGGGAGCACAGATACGCAGTATTTT. J is TRBJ2-3 and V is TRBV7-2, with 9 bases lining up with TRBD1. The V and J ends lost 0 bases and 0 bases, in that order; junction bases with no gene match: 7. CDR3 length: 18 residues. The germline V gene encodes CDR1 SGHTA and CDR2 FQGNSA. The full variable domain, rest sourced from reference TRBV7-2 and TRBJ2-3, is GAGVSQSPSNKVTEKGKDVELRCDPISGHTALYWYRQSLGQGLEFLIYFQGNSAPDKSGLPSDRFSAERTGGSVSTLTIQRTQQEDSAVYLCASSLAARGQGSTDTQYFGPGTRLTVL.

This rearrangement joins TRBV28 to TRBJ1-2; D unclear. Trimming shortened V by 2 bases and J by 8 bases, and 12 bases separated the two germline ends. The germline V gene has CDR1 MDHEN and CDR2 SYDVKM. This CDR3 is 13 amino acids long. The CDR3, as DNA: TGTGCCAGCAGTTTAGAGGGCCGGCGGGGCTACACCTTC. Translating gives CASSLEGRRGYTF.

As regards this clone: In the same sample, other DNA sequences code for this CDR3. This chain's CDR3 is CASSVGQGNQPQHF. CDR3 bases: TGTGCCAGCAGCGTAGGACAAGGAAATCAGCCCCAGCATTTT. The V gene is TRBV9, the J gene TRBJ1-5; D remains ambiguous. V gave up 0 bases and J gave up 4 bases, with 8 bases separating them. The CDR3 is made up of 14 amino acids. CDR1 SGDLS and CDR2 YYNGEE come from the germline V gene. The entire variable domain, with the rest obtained from reference TRBV9 and TRBJ1-5, is as follows: DSGVTQTPKHLITATGQRVTLRCSPRSGDLSVYWYQQSLDQGLQFLIQYYNGEERAKGNILERFSAQQFPDLHSELNLSSLELGDSALYFCASSVGQGNQPQHFGDGTRLSIL.

This clone was detected only once. This sequence joins TRBV2 and TRBJ2-7, with 9 bases fitting TRBD1. The CDR3 spans 13 residues. In germline, CDR1 is SNHLY, CDR2 FYNNEI. V was clipped by 7 bases and J by 6 bases; unmatched bases: 7. CDR3 sequence: CASMWTGVAEQYF. In DNA form, the CDR3 reads TGTGCCAGCATGTGGACAGGGGTGGCCGAGCAGTACTTC.

The DNA for the CDR3 is TGTGCCAGAAGCCCGGAAACAGGGGATGTTTCCTACGAGCAGTACTTC. This translates into CARSPETGDVSYEQYF. The chain couples TRBV5-3 to TRBJ2-7, with 7 positions matching TRBD1. TRBV5-3 is placed among ORFs of uncertain function. The CDR3 runs to 16 residues. V lost 4 bases and J lost 1; bases outside the gene matches: 11.

This clone was recorded once. The V call is TRBV2, the J call TRBJ2-7, with 8 bases matching TRBD1. Trimming cost V 1 base and J 6 bases; bases outside gene matches: 5. CDR1 SNHLY and CDR2 FYNNEI come from the germline V gene. The CDR3 sequence is 14 residues long. The CDR3 reads CASSEEQGASEQYF. The CDR3 DNA is TGTGCCAGCAGTGAAGAGCAGGGGGCTTCCGAGCAGTACTTC.

The rearrangement uses TRBV4-1 and TRBJ2-3; D is unclear. The germline V gene has CDR1 MGHRA and CDR2 YSYEKL. V lost 0 bases and J lost 4, with 5 bases in between. The CDR3 covers 13 residues. The CDR3 sequence: CASSQDEADTQYF. DNA for the CDR3: TGCGCCAGCAGCCAAGACGAAGCAGATACGCAGTATTTT.

The rearrangement joins TRBV19 to TRBJ2-2; 7 nucleotides line up with TRBD2. CDR3 length: 15 amino acids. Germline V CDR1 and CDR2: LNHDA, SQIVND (reference sequence). The DNA of the CDR3 is TGTGTCAGCGGGAAGGGCAACCTGAACACCGGGGAGCTGTTTTTT. Translation: CVSGKGNLNTGELFF.

Comments on this clone: In the same sample, other DNA sequences code for this CDR3. This sequence joins TRBV7-3 and TRBJ2-7; 9 nucleotides align to TRBD2. V gave up 5 bases and J gave up 3 bases; unmatched junction bases: 5. CDR1 is SGHTA, CDR2 FQGTGA, per germline. There are 14 residues in the CDR3. The CDR3 reads CASSPGTSIYEQYF. The DNA of the CDR3 is TGTGCCAGCAGCCCCGGGACTAGCATCTACGAGCAGTACTTC. Full variable domain (rest looked up from reference TRBV7-3 and TRBJ2-7): GAGVSQTPSNKVTEKGKYVELRCDPISGHTALYWYRQSLGQGPEFLIYFQGTGAADDSGLPNDRFFAVRPEGSVSTLKIQRTERGDSAVYLCASSPGTSIYEQYFGPGTRLTVT.